The T cell receptor beta chain described here comes from a study of T cell changes during pregnancy in multiple sclerosis. Germline V gives CDR1 SGHRS, CDR2 YFSETQ. V lost 4 bases to trimming and J lost 5 bases; unmatched junction nucleotides: 7. This CDR3 comprises 14 residues. Sequencing used immunoSEQ multiplex PCR; TCRdb keeps in-frame clones, though not all of them. The sample consists of 50,000 or so clones, more than 85% of them appearing once. This sequence originates from a female donor with multiple sclerosis, enrolled in a pregnancy study. V gene TRBV5-1 combines with J gene TRBJ1-1; 8 bases map to TRBD1. Material: peripheral blood, obtained in the third trimester of pregnancy. The DNA for the CDR3 is TGCGCCAGCAGCCCAAACAGGGGGAGGACTGAAGCTTTCTTT. Protein: CASSPNRGRTEAFF.